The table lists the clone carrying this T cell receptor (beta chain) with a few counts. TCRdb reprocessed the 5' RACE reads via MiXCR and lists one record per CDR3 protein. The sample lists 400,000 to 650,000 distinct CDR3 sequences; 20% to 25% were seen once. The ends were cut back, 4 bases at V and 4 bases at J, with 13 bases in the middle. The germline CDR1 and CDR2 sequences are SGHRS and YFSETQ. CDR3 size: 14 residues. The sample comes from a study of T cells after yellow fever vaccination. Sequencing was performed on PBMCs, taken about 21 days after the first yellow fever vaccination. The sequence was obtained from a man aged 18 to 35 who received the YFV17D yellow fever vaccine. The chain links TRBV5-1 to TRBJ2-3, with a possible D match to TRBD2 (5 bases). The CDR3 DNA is TGCGCCAGCAGCGCCCCCGCGGGTTCAGATACGCAGTATTTT. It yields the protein CASSAPAGSDTQYF.